The 27 T cell receptor beta chains reported below all come from one sample, sequenced in a study of identical twins (dated by TCRdb to 2016 to 2018). To prepare the library, 5' RACE was applied. The sequencer listed for this sample is Illumina HiSeq 2000. TCRdb trimmed the raw reads at Q25, called clones with MiXCR and kept productive beta chains. CDR3 protein sequences are deduplicated, and each keeps its most common genes and DNA. Recorded for this sample are around 530,000 distinct CDR3 sequences; 13% to 15% of them occurred a single time. Together, the top ten hold roughly 0.44% of the sample. This sample was also put to use in a study of yellow fever vaccine responses in identical twins.

Sequenced sample: CD4+ T cells sorted from blood. The origin of the receptors is a woman aged 18-29 years in good health.

The chain carries TRBV6-5 and TRBJ2-3; 14 bases are shared with TRBD2. V was clipped by 0 bases and J by 10 bases; unmatched bases: 0. The CDR3 has 14 amino acids. Per germline, CDR1 MNHEY and CDR2 SVGAGI. This chain's CDR3 is CASSYSTSGRAQYF. Written as DNA, the CDR3 is TGTGCCAGCAGTTACTCGACTAGCGGGAGGGCGCAGTATTTT.

This clonotype came up a few times. The genes are TRBV29-1 and TRBJ1-3; no firm D call. Deletions cut 5 bases from V and 1 base from J, with 12 bases between. Germline CDR1 is SQVTM and CDR2 is ANQGSEA. There are 14 residues in the CDR3. In nucleotides, the CDR3 is TGCAGCGTTAGAGTCCCGGGGTCTGGAAACACCATATATTTT. Its protein is CSVRVPGSGNTIYF.

The sample holds a few counts of this clonotype. This sequence joins TRBV12-3 or TRBV12-4 and TRBJ1-1, with D tentatively TRBD1 (6 bases). The CDR3 runs to 15 residues. V was shortened by 2 bases and J by 7 bases, with 17 bases between the two germline ends. For the CDR3, the DNA is TGTGCCAGCAGTTTAAGAGGGGGAGGGGGAGGTGAAGCTTTCTTT. This codes for CASSLRGGGGGEAFF.

The chain links TRBV11-2 to TRBJ2-2; D gene uncertain. This CDR3 comprises 17 residues. CDR1 SGHAT and CDR2 FQNNGV come from the germline V gene. The V gene lost 0 bases and the J gene lost 0 bases, with 11 bases spanning the gap. CDR3 protein: CASSLDPTGSNTGELFF. The CDR3 nucleotides read TGTGCCAGCAGCTTAGACCCCACCGGTTCGAACACCGGGGAGCTGTTTTTT.

This clonotype was detected only a few times. V and J are TRBV27 and TRBJ1-5; D is uncertain. The CDR3 length is 13 residues. The germline V gene has CDR1 MNHEY and CDR2 SMNVEV (reference sequence). Trimming took off 2 bases at V and 6 bases at J, with 8 bases between the two ends. The CDR3 DNA sequence: TGTGCCAGCAGTTTAGTGGGCAGTCAGCCCCAGCATTTT. Amino acids: CASSLVGSQPQHF.

This clonotype was detected a few times. The chain employs TRBV6-5 and TRBJ2-2; D gene ambiguous. Germline assignment: CDR1 MNHEY and CDR2 SVGAGI. The V end was cut by 2 bases, the J end by 0 bases, with 10 bases between. CDR3 length: 16 residues. Here the CDR3 reads CASSYGLSSNTGELFF. Here the CDR3 DNA reads TGTGCCAGCAGTTACGGGCTGAGTTCGAACACCGGGGAGCTGTTTTTT.

Only a few counts were recorded for this clonotype. This chain links TRBV20-1 with TRBJ2-1; 11 nucleotides agree with TRBD2. The CDR3 is 16 amino acids. Germline values: CDR1 DFQATT, CDR2 SNEGSKA (reference sequence). Trimming cost V 4 bases and J 1 base; bases outside gene matches: 6. The CDR3 nucleotides are TGCAGTGCTACTTCTAGCGGGGGGCCATCCTACAATGAGCAGTTCTTC. Its translation is CSATSSGGPSYNEQFF.

The rearrangement joins TRBV7-2 to TRBJ2-5, with a tentative D call TRBD1 (5 bases). V lost 5 bases to trimming and J lost 5 bases, with 21 bases between them. The germline V gene has CDR1 SGHTA and CDR2 FQGNSA. The CDR3 runs 16 residues. CDR3 DNA: TGTGCCAGCAGCCCAAGACAGTCCCGGGTAGGGGAGACCCAGTACTTC. It encodes CASSPRQSRVGETQYF. Complete variable domain (other parts from reference TRBV7-2 and TRBJ2-5): GAGVSQSPSNKVTEKGKDVELRCDPISGHTALYWYRQSLGQGLEFLIYFQGNSAPDKSGLPSDRFSAERTGGSVSTLTIQRTQQEDSAVYLCASSPRQSRVGETQYFGPGTRLLVL.

The table lists this clonotype with a few counts. This chain uses TRBV6-5 with TRBJ1-2; D possibly corresponds to TRBD1 (6 bases). In germline, CDR1 is MNHEY, CDR2 SVGAGI. Trimming took off 4 bases at V and 2 bases at J, with 11 bases between the two ends. This CDR3 comprises 14 residues. CDR3 nucleotide sequence: TGTGCCAGCAGTTCGAGGGGGGACAACTATGGCTACACCTTC. It encodes CASSSRGDNYGYTF.

This clonotype was counted at least ten times. The rearrangement links TRBV28 to TRBJ2-1; D call uncertain. This CDR3 contains 14 residues. The germline CDR1 and CDR2 sequences are MDHEN and SYDVKM. V shed 2 bases and J shed 9 bases, with 14 bases lying between them. CDR3 sequence: CASSLPDHAREQFF. The CDR3 nucleotides are TGTGCCAGCAGTTTACCCGACCATGCTCGTGAGCAGTTCTTC.

The sample holds a few counts of this clonotype. The chain employs TRBV27 and TRBJ2-4; TRBD2 might be the D (5 bases). This CDR3 spans 15 amino acids. V was shortened by 5 bases and J by 0 bases, with 11 bases between the two germline ends. Germline assignment: CDR1 MNHEY and CDR2 SMNVEV (reference sequence). The CDR3 DNA follows: TGTGCCAGCAGTCCTCTGGGAGTAGCCAAAAACATTCAGTACTTC. Its translation: CASSPLGVAKNIQYF.

This clonotype has only a few counts. The chain couples TRBV5-1 to TRBJ2-3, with a weak D call TRBD2 (6 bases). With 0 bases removed from V and 1 base from J, the gap between germline ends came to 12 bases. Germline V gene sequence: CDR1 SGHRS, CDR2 YFSETQ. The CDR3 sequence is 16 residues long. CDR3 region: CASSLESGARTDTQYF. CDR3 bases: TGCGCCAGCAGCTTGGAATCGGGAGCTCGCACAGATACGCAGTATTTT.

This clonotype turned up a few times. V and J are TRBV7-7 and TRBJ2-3; 9 bases agree with TRBD2. The length of the CDR3 is 17 residues. The junction had 6 bases not matched to a gene; V was cut back by 2 bases and J by 0 bases. Per the germline V gene, CDR1 is SSHAT and CDR2 is FNYEAQ (reference sequence). For the CDR3, the DNA is TGTGCCAGCAGCTTAAGGGCGGGGGGGCCTAGCACAGATACGCAGTATTTT. Protein product: CASSLRAGGPSTDTQYF. The full variable domain, completed using reference TRBV7-7 and TRBJ2-3, is GAGVSQSPRYKVTKRGQDVTLRCDPISSHATLYWYQQALGQGPEFLTYFNYEAQPDKSGLPSDRFSAERPEGSISTLTIQRTEQRDSAMYRCASSLRAGGPSTDTQYFGPGTRLTVL.

This sequence joins TRBV11-2 and TRBJ2-3, with 7 bases lining up with TRBD2. The CDR3 spans 14 residues. Trimming took 3 bases from V and 2 from J; bases not matched to a gene: 2. Germline V gives CDR1 SGHAT, CDR2 FQNNGV. The CDR3 DNA sequence: TGTGCCAGCAGCTTCGGGACTACCACAGATACGCAGTATTTT. It codes for CASSFGTTTDTQYF.

This rearrangement joins TRBV6-5 to TRBJ2-1, with unresolved D. V shed 1 base and J shed 3 bases, with 4 bases lying between them. The CDR3 runs 13 residues. The germline CDR1 and CDR2 sequences are MNHEY and SVGAGI. The CDR3 sequence: CASSYLGYNEQFF. As DNA, the CDR3 is TGTGCCAGCAGTTACTTGGGCTACAATGAGCAGTTCTTC.

This clonotype has more than one count but fewer than ten. The rearrangement joins TRBV5-1 to TRBJ2-7; D is possibly TRBD2 (5 bases). The CDR3 spans 14 residues. Germline assignment: CDR1 SGHRS and CDR2 YFSETQ. V dropped 0 bases and J dropped 7 bases, with 14 bases sitting between them. The CDR3 is CASSLGEGFGEQYV. DNA for the CDR3: TGCGCCAGCAGCTTGGGCGAGGGTTTTGGTGAGCAGTACGTC.

This clonotype has ten or more counts. DNA of the CDR3: TGTGCCAGCAGTGACCACCCCGAAGCTAGCACAGATACGCAGTATTTT. It specifies CASSDHPEASTDTQYF. The V call is TRBV6-4, the J call TRBJ2-3; D uncertain. Germline V lookup: CDR1 MRHNA, CDR2 SNTAGT. Trimming left V 2 bases short and J 0 bases short, with 12 bases between. The CDR3 sequence is 16 residues long.

The chain couples TRBV10-2 to TRBJ1-1, with a possible D match to TRBD1 (6 bases). This CDR3 has 15 residues. V lost 4 bases and J 0 bases, leaving 12 bases between the germline ends. Germline CDR1 WSHSY, CDR2 SAAADI. The DNA for the CDR3 is TGCGCCAGCAGTGGGTCTGACAGGATGAACACTGAAGCTTTCTTT. Translating it yields CASSGSDRMNTEAFF.

V and J are TRBV20-1 and TRBJ1-1; the D gene is possibly TRBD1 (6 bases). This CDR3 is 11 amino acids long. Germline assignment: CDR1 DFQATT and CDR2 SNEGSKA (reference sequence). V lost 1 base and J lost 7, with 7 bases in between. The CDR3 DNA follows: TGCAGTGCTAGAGTCAGGGGTGAAGCTTTCTTT. Translating it yields CSARVRGEAFF.

This clonotype was counted only a few times. This chain joins TRBV20-1 and TRBJ2-7, with a tentative D call TRBD2 (5 bases). CDR1 and CDR2 (germline): DFQATT, SNEGSKA (reference sequence). V gave up 3 bases and J gave up 2 bases, with 11 bases separating them. CDR3 length: 13 residues. The CDR3 loop is CSASGETPYEQYV. Written as DNA, the CDR3 is TGCAGTGCTAGCGGGGAAACCCCCTACGAGCAGTACGTC.

The chain has TRBV6-1 and TRBJ2-1; D is uncertain. This CDR3 has 14 amino acids. V was shortened by 7 bases and J by 8 bases, with 18 bases between the two germline ends. Looked up from germline, CDR1 is MNHNS and CDR2 is SASEGT. CDR3 DNA: TGTGCCAGCACTAGGTCCTGGACGGCAGATGAGCAGTTCTTC. Translation gives CASTRSWTADEQFF.

The chain uses TRBV6-1 and TRBJ1-1; TRBD1 matches at 7 bases. The CDR3 length is 17 residues. Germline V CDR1 and CDR2: MNHNS, SASEGT. The junction had 14 bases not matched to a gene; V was cut back by 6 bases and J by 1 base. The CDR3 DNA sequence: TGTGCCAGCAGGCCGACAGGGTCCTCGGTCCCGAACACTGAAGCTTTCTTT. Protein: CASRPTGSSVPNTEAFF.

This clonotype was observed many times. The genes are TRBV12-3 or TRBV12-4 and TRBJ2-1, with 14 bases that match TRBD2. The length of the CDR3 is 16 residues. Losses at the gene ends were 6 bases for V and 4 bases for J; bases not matched to a gene: 5. CDR3 DNA sequence: TGTGCCAGCAGGGGACTAGCGGGAGTGACTTACAATGAGCAGTTCTTC. Amino acid sequence: CASRGLAGVTYNEQFF.

Concerning this clonotype: Mismatch with germline at one junction end may stem from a read error. V is TRBV20-1 and J is TRBJ2-3; 10 nucleotides line up with TRBD2. Germline lookup yields CDR1 DFQATT and CDR2 SNEGSKA (reference sequence). The CDR3 length is 16 residues. The CDR3 DNA is TGCTGTGCTAGGAGAGCGGGAGGGCAGGTTGGAGATACGCAGTATTTT. Protein sequence: CCARRAGGQVGDTQYF.

In its sample, this clonotype was seen a few times. V is TRBV9 and J is TRBJ2-1, with D hard to call. With 0 bases removed from V and 6 bases from J, the gap between germline ends came to 7 bases. Germline V gene sequence: CDR1 SGDLS, CDR2 YYNGEE. The CDR3 length is 13 residues. The CDR3 sequence: CASSVEWGNEQFF. CDR3 coding DNA: TGTGCCAGCAGCGTAGAGTGGGGCAATGAGCAGTTCTTC. The full variable domain, its missing parts supplied by reference TRBV9 and TRBJ2-1, is DSGVTQTPKHLITATGQRVTLRCSPRSGDLSVYWYQQSLDQGLQFLIQYYNGEERAKGNILERFSAQQFPDLHSELNLSSLELGDSALYFCASSVEWGNEQFFGPGTRLTVL.

This rearrangement joins TRBV20-1 to TRBJ1-5; D is undetermined. V shed 0 bases and J shed 0 bases, with 9 bases lying between them. The germline V gene has CDR1 DFQATT and CDR2 SNEGSKA (reference sequence). There are 15 residues in the CDR3. The CDR3 reads CSAREYIYSNQPQHF. The DNA of the CDR3 is TGCAGTGCTAGAGAGTATATCTATAGCAATCAGCCCCAGCATTTT.

This chain joins TRBV11-2 and TRBJ2-3, with D possibly being TRBD1 (6 bases). Germline CDR1 and CDR2: SGHAT and FQNNGV. The germline V and J ends were trimmed by 1 base and 15 bases, with 11 bases remaining between them. This CDR3 comprises 11 residues. DNA of the CDR3: TGTGCCAGCAGCTTAGTACAGGGCTATTATTTT. Translating it yields CASSLVQGYYF.